The 11 T cell receptor beta chains reported below all come from one sample, sequenced in a study of Graves' ophthalmopathy and Graves' hyperthyroidism. The authors amplified TCR beta CDR3 regions from RNA transcripts. HTBI-primed RT-PCR formed the first round, and a multiplex PCR formed the second. MiXCR, run by TCRdb on the multiplex PCR reads, gives a single entry per CDR3 protein. Among 200,000 to 250,000 distinct CDR3 sequences listed, roughly 21% were seen once. The sequencing sample was made of peripheral blood. The origin of the receptors is a woman between 45 and 65 years old with Graves' ophthalmopathy.

This clonotype was counted at least ten times. CDR3 sequence reads: CSVDGGAGTEAFF. CDR3 in DNA: TGCAGCGTTGATGGGGGGGCTGGGACTGAAGCTTTCTTT. V and J are TRBV29-1 and TRBJ1-1; tentatively, D is TRBD1 (6 bases). Germline V gene lookup returns CDR1 SQVTM and CDR2 ANQGSEA. This CDR3 has 13 residues. Trimming shortened V by 3 bases and J by 5 bases, and 13 bases separated the two germline ends.

This clonotype was detected once. Possible read error: a much larger clone is one base away. In this CDR3 the conserved last residue, phenylalanine or tryptophan, is missing, so a read error is likely. The rearrangement uses TRBV11-1 and TRBJ1-1; perhaps TRBD1 as D (6 bases). Germline CDR1 is SGHAT and CDR2 is FQDESV (reference sequence). Trimming took off 0 bases at V and 1 base at J, with 9 bases between the two ends. CDR3 length equals 15 residues. The CDR3 loop is CASSLAGQPNTEAFS. CDR3 DNA sequence: TGTGCCAGCAGCTTAGCCGGACAGCCGAACACTGAAGCTTTCTCT.

This clonotype was picked up many times. The chain uses TRBV29-1 and TRBJ1-6, with 10 bases aligning to TRBD1. This CDR3 has 19 residues. Unmatched junction bases numbered 17, after V lost 0 bases and J lost 9 bases. Per germline, CDR1 SQVTM and CDR2 ANQGSEA. CDR3 sequence (DNA): TGCAGCGTTGAAGATCGGGGGAGACAGGGGGCGCATGGTTCTTCACCCCTCCACTTT. Amino acid sequence: CSVEDRGRQGAHGSSPLHF.

The genes are TRBV12-3 or TRBV12-4 and TRBJ2-5; D remains unclear. This CDR3 is 13 amino acids long. V lost 4 bases and J 5 bases, leaving 11 bases between the germline ends. Here the CDR3 reads CASSSDQDETQYF. The CDR3, as DNA: TGTGCCAGCAGTTCGGATCAAGACGAGACCCAGTACTTC.

This clonotype was counted many times. The V call is TRBV7-2, the J call TRBJ1-1, with 9 bases that match TRBD1. The CDR3 contains 15 residues. Per germline, CDR1 SGHTA and CDR2 FQGNSA. The CDR3 loop is CMPDRGEPLNTEAFF. DNA of the CDR3: TGTATGCCGGACAGGGGAGAGCCCCTGAACACTGAAGCTTTCTTT.

This clonotype was recorded at least ten times. V is TRBV6-1 and J is TRBJ1-2; 7 bases are a match to TRBD1. This CDR3 region has 13 residues. Germline loops: CDR1 MNHNS, CDR2 SASEGT. V was clipped by 5 bases and J by 6 bases; unmatched bases: 6. This chain's CDR3 is CASSRGGADGYTF. In DNA form, the CDR3 reads TGTGCCAGCAGTAGAGGGGGCGCAGATGGCTACACCTTC.

This clonotype has at least ten counts. The DNA of the CDR3 is TGCGCCAGCAGCTTGGCAGTACTGAACACTGAAGCTTTCTTT. Protein sequence: CASSLAVLNTEAFF. The V gene is TRBV5-1, the J gene TRBJ1-1; D is uncertain. CDR1 and CDR2 (germline): SGHRS, YFSETQ. Deletions cut 0 bases from V and 0 bases from J, with 6 bases between. This CDR3 has 14 residues. Looking up the rest from reference TRBV5-1 and TRBJ1-1 gives the full variable domain: KAGVTQTPRYLIKTRGQQVTLSCSPISGHRSVSWYQQTPGQGLQFLFEYFSETQRNKGNFPGRFSGRQFSNSRSEMNVSTLELGDSALYLCASSLAVLNTEAFFGQGTRLTVV.

The chain uses TRBV20-1 and TRBJ1-2, with a possible D match to TRBD1 (5 bases). CDR3 length: 13 amino acids. Germline CDR1 reads DFQATT; CDR2 reads SNEGSKA (reference sequence). The V gene lost 3 bases and the J gene lost 6 bases, with 14 bases spanning the gap. The CDR3 is CSASVSGIDGYTF. As DNA, the CDR3 is TGCAGTGCTAGCGTCTCAGGGATAGATGGCTACACCTTC.

Comment on this clonotype: This could be a read error, since a much larger clone is one nucleotide away. The chain combines TRBV11-1 with TRBJ2-2; 8 nucleotides match TRBD2. This CDR3 contains 18 residues. CDR1 SGHAT and CDR2 FQDESV come from the germline V gene (reference sequence). For the CDR3, the DNA is TGTGTCAGCAGCTTAGAACTACTAGCGGCTTCGAACACCGGGGAGCTGTTTTTT. It translates to CVSSLELLAASNTGELFF.

This clonotype was recorded at least ten times. This rearrangement joins TRBV2 to TRBJ2-2; 7 bases map to TRBD1. J lost 4 bases, V lost 6 bases, and 5 bases had no gene match. Germline V lookup: CDR1 SNHLY, CDR2 FYNNEI. This CDR3 has 14 amino acids. The CDR3 sequence: CASRLGQATGELFF. The DNA for the CDR3 is TGTGCCAGCAGGCTAGGACAGGCCACCGGGGAGCTGTTTTTT.

V usage is TRBV29-1 and J usage is TRBJ2-7; possible D gene TRBD1, 6 bases. V lost 3 bases to trimming and J lost 5 bases, with 14 bases between them. This CDR3 spans 13 amino acids. Germline lookup yields CDR1 SQVTM and CDR2 ANQGSEA. The CDR3 DNA reads as TGCAGCGTTGATTGGACAGACGAGCACGAGCAGTACTTC. It is translated as CSVDWTDEHEQYF.